The present T cell receptor beta chain was sequenced within a study of T-cell reconstitution after alpha-beta-depleted transplantation in children. Preparation of the TCRbeta library involved a method that used unique molecular identifiers. MiXCR was run by TCRdb on the PCR reads, yielding one entry per CDR3 protein. The data contain 95,000 to 120,000 distinct CDR3 sequences, approximately 6.4% of them seen just once; the ten biggest clones take up roughly 25%. The CDR3 spans 14 residues. The germline V gene encodes CDR1 SEHNR and CDR2 FQNEAQ (reference sequence). V lost 1 base to trimming and J lost 1 base, with 5 bases between them. This clonotype was counted many times.

This receptor was obtained from a male patient aged 2 to 10 who had a stem cell transplant for acute lymphoblastic leukemia, so the T cells may come from the graft donor. The chain uses TRBV7-9 and TRBJ2-1; no reliable D call. The starting material was PBMCs, mostly from graft donor cells, obtained 360 days after TCRalphabeta/CD19-depleted stem cell transplant. In nucleotides, the CDR3 is TGTGCCAGCAGCTTAGAGAGTTCCTACAATGAGCAGTTCTTC. This gives the protein CASSLESSYNEQFF.